Presented here are 22 T cell receptor beta chains from one specimen sequenced in a study of T cells after yellow fever vaccination. TCRdb analysed the 5' RACE reads with MiXCR anew, one entry per CDR3 protein. The table includes 450,000 to 550,000 distinct CDR3 sequences, 21% detected once. Sequencing used PBMCs, obtained 21 days after the first yellow fever vaccination. These receptors came from a man aged 18-30 years who received the YFV17D yellow fever vaccine.

The chain is built from TRBV4-2 and TRBJ1-5; D not resolved. The germline V gene has CDR1 LGHNA and CDR2 YNFKEQ. V lost 0 bases and J lost 7, with 7 bases in between. The CDR3 is made up of 13 amino acids. As DNA, the CDR3 is TGTGCCAGCAGCCAAGATCTGGAACAGCCCCAGCATTTT. The encoded protein is CASSQDLEQPQHF.

This clonotype has more than one count but fewer than ten. The chain uses TRBV7-9 and TRBJ2-1; 11 bases map to TRBD2. Per germline, CDR1 SEHNR and CDR2 FQNEAQ (reference sequence). The CDR3 sequence is 16 residues long. After removal of 1 base from V and 10 bases from J, the junction contained 9 bases not matched to a gene. CDR3 DNA sequence: TGTGCCAGCAGCTTAGGTTCGGGACTAGCGGACGGGGAGCAGTTCTTC. This encodes CASSLGSGLADGEQFF.

This clonotype was seen a handful of times. The chain links TRBV6-1 to TRBJ1-2; 9 positions match TRBD1. Germline CDR1 MNHNS, CDR2 SASEGT. This CDR3 comprises 16 residues. The junction had 12 bases not matched to a gene; V was cut back by 6 bases and J by 4 bases. The CDR3 sequence is CASSRGQGSSGYGYTF. CDR3 DNA: TGTGCCAGCAGCCGGGGACAGGGCAGTTCGGGCTATGGCTACACCTTC.

This clonotype came up a few times. V is TRBV5-6 and J is TRBJ2-1; D call uncertain. Germline V gene data show CDR1 as SGHDT and CDR2 as YYEEEE. V lost 2 bases, J lost 8 bases, and 17 bases lay in between. The CDR3 is 15 amino acids. The CDR3 spells CASSLVAGWLHEQFF. In nucleotides, the CDR3 is TGTGCCAGCAGCTTAGTAGCCGGGTGGTTGCATGAGCAGTTCTTC.

V gene TRBV11-2 combines with J gene TRBJ2-3, with D hard to call. Germline V lookup: CDR1 SGHAT, CDR2 FQNNGV. The V gene lost 1 base and the J gene lost 0 bases, with 23 bases spanning the gap. The CDR3 contains 20 residues. CDR3 sequence reads: CASSLVPARMVSGSTDTQYF. The CDR3 DNA reads TGTGCCAGCAGCTTAGTACCCGCTAGGATGGTATCCGGGAGCACAGATACGCAGTATTTT.

This clonotype was detected a few times. The chain employs TRBV5-1 and TRBJ2-1; D possibly corresponds to TRBD2 (5 bases). This CDR3 comprises 15 residues. In germline, CDR1 is SGHRS, CDR2 YFSETQ. Trimming took 0 bases from V and 4 from J, leaving 11 bases between them. CDR3 in amino acids: CASSLAGIQYNEQFF. DNA for the CDR3: TGCGCCAGCAGCTTGGCGGGGATTCAGTACAATGAGCAGTTCTTC.

This clonotype occurred a few times. The chain has TRBV5-4 and TRBJ2-1, with TRBD2 as a possible D gene (6 bases). This CDR3 is 15 amino acids long. V was pared by 4 bases and J by 3 bases, with 14 bases between. Germline V lookup: CDR1 SGHNT, CDR2 YYREEE (reference sequence). The CDR3 nucleotides read TGTGCCAGCAGCAGGGACTCACCAAGCTACAATGAGCAGTTCTTC. Its protein is CASSRDSPSYNEQFF.

This clonotype was recorded a few times. The V and J genes are TRBV12-3 or TRBV12-4 and TRBJ2-5; tentatively, D is TRBD2 (5 bases). Trimming cost V 6 bases and J 5 bases, with 19 bases left between them. CDR3 length: 15 residues. The CDR3 reads CASRPGLAPTETQYF. The CDR3 DNA reads TGTGCCAGCAGACCCGGCCTAGCCCCCACCGAGACCCAGTACTTC.

This clonotype was detected a few times. The V and J genes are TRBV14 and TRBJ2-5; D possibly uses TRBD1 or TRBD2 (5 bases each). V was clipped by 5 bases and J by 2 bases, with 18 bases between them. This CDR3 contains 16 residues. Germline V CDR1 and CDR2: SGHDN, FVKESK. DNA of the CDR3: TGTGCCAGCAGCACGCGACGAGAGGGGCCGCAAGAGACCCAGTACTTC. Translation: CASSTRREGPQETQYF. Full variable domain (remainder filled in from reference TRBV14 and TRBJ2-5): EAGVTQFPSHSVIEKGQTVTLRCDPISGHDNLYWYRRVMGKEIKFLLHFVKESKQDESGMPNNRFLAERTGGTYSTLKVQPAELEDSGVYFCASSTRREGPQETQYFGPGTRLLVL.

The V and J genes are TRBV24-1 and TRBJ2-1, with 15 bases aligning to TRBD2. The germline V gene encodes CDR1 KGHDR and CDR2 SFDVKD. CDR3 size: 16 residues. V was clipped by 4 bases and J by 8 bases; unmatched bases: 5. The CDR3 DNA reads as TGTGCCACCAGTGAGACGGGACTAGCGGGGGGCGATGAGCAGTTCTTC. Translation gives CATSETGLAGGDEQFF.

CDR3 loop: CASSQGDLYEQYV. In DNA form, the CDR3 reads TGCGCCAGCAGCCAAGGGGACCTCTACGAGCAGTACGTC. The V gene is TRBV4-1, the J gene TRBJ2-7, with D perhaps TRBD1 or TRBD2 (5 bases each). This CDR3 comprises 13 residues. Germline CDR1 is MGHRA and CDR2 is YSYEKL. The ends were cut back, 1 base at V and 3 bases at J, with 7 bases in the middle.

This clonotype appeared a few times. The chain has TRBV24-1 and TRBJ2-1; D unresolved. V was trimmed by 6 bases and J by 4 bases, leaving 15 bases between them. CDR3 length: 15 amino acids. Germline V lookup: CDR1 KGHDR, CDR2 SFDVKD. The CDR3 region has the DNA TGTGCCACCAGTCTGTCCACGACTGTTTACAATGAGCAGTTCTTC. Its translation: CATSLSTTVYNEQFF.

The chain uses TRBV7-9 and TRBJ2-5, with D possibly matching TRBD2 (6 bases). Per the germline V gene, CDR1 is SEHNR and CDR2 is FQNEAQ (reference sequence). The CDR3 spans 13 residues. V lost 7 bases, J lost 5 bases, and 14 bases lay in between. The CDR3: CASNPIGGETQYF. The CDR3 coding sequence is TGTGCCAGCAACCCGATTGGGGGGGAGACCCAGTACTTC.

The J gene is TRBJ2-5, the V gene TRBV4-2, with D possibly TRBD2 on 5 matching bases. The CDR3 runs 13 residues. Trimming removed 4 bases from V and 4 bases from J, with 10 bases in between. Germline CDR1 is LGHNA and CDR2 is YNFKEQ. CDR3 coding DNA: TGTGCCAGCAGCCCGGCGGACTTAGAGACCCAGTACTTC. It is translated as CASSPADLETQYF.

There are a few counts of this clonotype. The rearrangement links TRBV6-5 to TRBJ2-5; unclear D gene. The CDR3 spans 14 residues. The V end lost 2 bases, the J end lost 0 bases, and 7 bases lay between the germline ends. Germline loops: CDR1 MNHEY, CDR2 SVGAGI. The DNA for the CDR3 is TGTGCCAGCAGTTACGCTTGGAACCAAGAGACCCAGTACTTC. Translating it yields CASSYAWNQETQYF.

This clonotype has just a few counts. The chain recombines TRBV20-1 with TRBJ2-5, with TRBD2 as a possible D gene (6 bases). The CDR3 length is 16 residues. Germline CDR1 is DFQATT and CDR2 is SNEGSKA (reference sequence). With 2 bases removed from V and 5 bases from J, the gap between germline ends came to 21 bases. DNA of the CDR3: TGCAGTGCTAGAATCTGGGGGAGGCCGGCGGGGGAGACCCAGTACTTC. This gives the protein CSARIWGRPAGETQYF.

This clonotype was observed a handful of times. V usage is TRBV5-1 and J usage is TRBJ2-3; possible D gene TRBD2, 5 bases. This CDR3 is 16 amino acids long. From germline, CDR1 is SGHRS and CDR2 YFSETQ. Trimming shortened V by 0 bases and J by 2 bases, and 13 bases separated the two germline ends. The CDR3 reads CASSLVSGSYTDTQYF. The CDR3 DNA reads TGCGCCAGCAGCTTGGTCTCGGGATCCTACACAGATACGCAGTATTTT. Based on the CDR3 plus reference TRBV5-1 and TRBJ2-3, the full variable domain is KAGVTQTPRYLIKTRGQQVTLSCSPISGHRSVSWYQQTPGQGLQFLFEYFSETQRNKGNFPGRFSGRQFSNSRSEMNVSTLELGDSALYLCASSLVSGSYTDTQYFGPGTRLTVL.

V is TRBV5-6 and J is TRBJ2-3; 10 bases agree with TRBD2. This CDR3 is built from 16 residues. Per germline, CDR1 SGHDT and CDR2 YYEEEE. V gave up 4 bases and J gave up 0 bases; unmatched junction bases: 5. CDR3 residues: CASSIRLAGSTDTQYF. The CDR3 DNA is TGTGCCAGCAGCATACGACTAGCGGGCAGCACAGATACGCAGTATTTT. The full variable domain, completed using reference TRBV5-6 and TRBJ2-3, is DAGVTQSPTHLIKTRGQQVTLRCSPKSGHDTVSWYQQALGQGPQFIFQYYEEEERQRGNFPDRFSGHQFPNYSSELNVNALLLGDSALYLCASSIRLAGSTDTQYFGPGTRLTVL.

This clonotype has only a few counts. This rearrangement joins TRBV6-5 to TRBJ2-7; D call uncertain. CDR3 size: 14 residues. V shed 0 bases and J shed 4 bases, with 10 bases lying between them. Germline CDR1 MNHEY, CDR2 SVGAGI. CDR3 in amino acids: CASSYSMKGYEQYF. DNA of the CDR3: TGTGCCAGCAGTTACTCTATGAAGGGTTACGAGCAGTACTTC.

This CDR3 is CAISGLAGGTDTQYF. CDR3 sequence (DNA): TGTGCCATCAGTGGACTAGCGGGGGGCACAGATACGCAGTATTTT. The rearrangement links TRBV10-3 to TRBJ2-3, with TRBD2 identical over 12 bases. With V trimmed by 4 bases and J by 1 base, 0 bases remained unmatched. The V gene's germline CDR1 is ENHRY and CDR2 SYGVKD. The CDR3 has 15 residues.

This clonotype has a handful of counts. The chain employs TRBV20-1 and TRBJ2-5, with D possibly matching TRBD2 (6 bases). The germline V gene encodes CDR1 DFQATT and CDR2 SNEGSKA (reference sequence). This CDR3 contains 14 residues. The V gene lost 4 bases and the J gene lost 2 bases, with 14 bases spanning the gap. CDR3 loop: CSAMARGNQETQYF. The CDR3 coding sequence is TGCAGTGCTATGGCCCGGGGGAATCAAGAGACCCAGTACTTC.

In this sample, this clonotype turned up a few times. The rearrangement uses TRBV6-2 or TRBV6-3 and TRBJ2-7; the match to TRBD2 covers 7 bases. This CDR3 region has 14 residues. V was pared by 6 bases and J by 2 bases, with 7 bases of the junction left unmatched. The germline V gene has CDR1 MNHEY and CDR2 SVGEGT. CDR3 in DNA: TGTGCCAGCAGCTTAGCGGGTTCCGCCTACGAGCAGTACTTC. Its translation is CASSLAGSAYEQYF.